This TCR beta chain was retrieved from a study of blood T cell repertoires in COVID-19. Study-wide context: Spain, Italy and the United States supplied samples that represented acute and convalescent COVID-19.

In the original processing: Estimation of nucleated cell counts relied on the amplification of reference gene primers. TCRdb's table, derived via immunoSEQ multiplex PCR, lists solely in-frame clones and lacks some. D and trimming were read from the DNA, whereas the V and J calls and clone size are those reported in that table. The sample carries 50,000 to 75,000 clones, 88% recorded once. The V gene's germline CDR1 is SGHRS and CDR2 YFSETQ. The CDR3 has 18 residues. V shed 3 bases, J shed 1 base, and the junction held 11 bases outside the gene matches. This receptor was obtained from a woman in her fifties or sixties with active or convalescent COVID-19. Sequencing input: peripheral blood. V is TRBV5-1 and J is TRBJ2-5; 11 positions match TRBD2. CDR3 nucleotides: TGCGCCAGCAGCTCCCCCTCCAGACTAGCGGGGATCCAAGAGACCCAGTACTTC. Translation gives CASSSPSRLAGIQETQYF.